This TCR beta chain is from a study of beta chain features in type 1 diabetes. The study reverse transcribed the entire isolated RNA, so it sequenced expressed TCRB transcripts. Libraries were prepared by immunoSEQ multiplex PCR; TCRdb keeps only in-frame clonotypes and omits some of them. The sample holds about 900,000 clones, roughly a sixth seen once. As regards this clone: Within the sample, other DNA sequences also encode this same CDR3.

One heparinised blood draw averaging about 110 mL was given by each donor. Each of the CD4+ naive, central memory, regulatory and stem cell-like memory populations was sorted via CD45RO/CCR7/CD25/CD127/CD95/CD27. Sequenced material: naive CD4+ T cells from blood. The source is a woman aged 18-29 years in good health.

Written as DNA, the CDR3 is TGTGCCAGCAGCTCATCAGGGGGGTACGAGCAGTACTTC. It encodes CASSSSGGYEQYF. The V and J genes are TRBV7-9 and TRBJ2-7, with a tentative D call TRBD1 (7 bases). Trimming stripped 4 bases from V and 4 bases from J, with 11 bases between. The CDR3 contains 13 residues. Germline values: CDR1 SEHNR, CDR2 FQNEAQ (reference sequence). The whole variable domain, filled in from reference TRBV7-9 and TRBJ2-7, reads DTGVSQNPRHKITKRGQNVTFRCDPISEHNRLYWYRQTLGQGPEFLTYFQNEAQLEKSRLLSDRFSAERPKGSFSTLEIQRTEQGDSAMYLCASSSSGGYEQYFGPGTRLTVT.